The 8 T cell receptor beta chains reported below all come from one sample, sequenced in a study of human T cells and chemical hapten exposure. MiXCR, run by TCRdb on the RACE reads, gives a single entry per CDR3 protein. The table lists 120,000 or so distinct CDR3 sequences, roughly 12% of them singletons. The time point denotes: patch test 3, about 24 weeks after DPC sensitization. Treatment of the sample: therapeutic diphenylcyclopropenone sensitization with weekly scalp DPC. The sample consisted of whole blood, taken in connection with sensitization to the hapten diphenylcyclopropenone (DPC). These receptors came from a woman aged 50 to 65 with alopecia areata. Some clones in this sample may be carry-over from other donors' samples.

The chain joins TRBV2 to TRBJ1-1, with 7 bases that match TRBD1. J gave up 0 bases and V 3 bases, and 4 bases lay outside the gene matches. CDR1 is SNHLY, CDR2 FYNNEI, per germline. The CDR3 is made up of 15 amino acids. CDR3 region: CASSERDRLNTEAFF. The DNA of the CDR3 is TGTGCCAGCAGTGAGAGGGACAGATTGAACACTGAAGCTTTCTTT.

This clonotype has just a few counts. This chain uses TRBV12-3 or TRBV12-4 with TRBJ1-1, with D unclear. With 6 bases removed from V and 0 bases from J, the gap between germline ends came to 11 bases. This CDR3 has 14 residues. The chain's CDR3 is CASRGRFMNTEAFF. The CDR3 nucleotides read TGTGCCAGCAGGGGCAGATTCATGAACACTGAAGCTTTCTTT.

This rearrangement joins TRBV9 to TRBJ2-5, with 7 nucleotides matching TRBD2. The germline CDR1 and CDR2 sequences are SGDLS and YYNGEE. V was pared by 2 bases and J by 5 bases, with 6 bases of the junction left unmatched. This CDR3 is 14 amino acids long. The CDR3 loop reads CASSVVAGVETQYF. CDR3 sequence (DNA): TGTGCCAGCAGCGTGGTGGCGGGAGTTGAGACCCAGTACTTC.

At least ten counts were recorded for this clonotype. V gene TRBV28 combines with J gene TRBJ2-7; D unresolved. Germline CDR1 is MDHEN and CDR2 is SYDVKM. The CDR3 length is 11 residues. Trimming stripped 2 bases from V and 6 bases from J, with 5 bases between. CDR3 sequence reads: CASSLLSEQYF. The CDR3 coding sequence is TGTGCCAGCAGTTTACTGAGCGAGCAGTACTTC.

In this sample, this clonotype turned up many times. The rearrangement joins TRBV11-2 to TRBJ2-1; D is perhaps TRBD2 (5 bases). V gave up 5 bases and J gave up 10 bases, with 9 bases separating them. This CDR3 is 11 amino acids long. CDR1 and CDR2 (germline): SGHAT, FQNNGV. The CDR3 region is CASSPGLEQFF. As DNA, the CDR3 is TGTGCCAGCAGCCCCGGACTGGAGCAGTTCTTC.

V gene TRBV5-5 combines with J gene TRBJ1-1; D is ambiguous. CDR1 and CDR2 from the germline V gene are SGHKS and YYEKEE (reference sequence). V lost 0 bases and J lost 5, with 11 bases in between. The CDR3 is 14 amino acids. CDR3 in amino acids: CASSLAVSLTEAFF. The CDR3 DNA reads as TGTGCCAGCAGCTTGGCAGTTTCATTGACTGAAGCTTTCTTT. Together with reference TRBV5-5 and TRBJ1-1, the CDR3 gives the full variable domain: DAGVTQSPTHLIKTRGQQVTLRCSPISGHKSVSWYQQVLGQGPQFIFQYYEKEERGRGNFPDRFSARQFPNYSSELNVNALLLGDSALYLCASSLAVSLTEAFFGQGTRLTVV.

The chain links TRBV30 to TRBJ1-2; 8 nucleotides align to TRBD1. The V gene end was trimmed by 6 bases and the J gene end by 7 bases; junction bases not matched to a gene: 7. CDR1 GTSNPN and CDR2 SVGIG come from the germline V gene (reference sequence). The CDR3 length is 12 residues. CDR3 loop: CACAGGNVGYTF. Here the CDR3 DNA reads TGTGCCTGCGCAGGGGGCAATGTTGGCTACACCTTC.

This clonotype was counted at least ten times. V usage is TRBV19 and J usage is TRBJ2-1; 16 bases are a match to TRBD2. The CDR3 covers 16 residues. Per the germline V gene, CDR1 is LNHDA and CDR2 is SQIVND (reference sequence). The J segment lost 2 bases and the V segment lost 5 bases, leaving 0 bases of the junction unmatched. The CDR3 sequence: CASSGTSGGAYNEQFF. The DNA for the CDR3 is TGTGCCAGTAGTGGGACTAGCGGGGGGGCCTACAATGAGCAGTTCTTC.